These 19 T cell receptor beta chains were all obtained from the same sample, sequenced in a study of long-term antiretroviral therapy in people with HIV. The assay used was immunoSEQ (version v3.0), run at survey level. The data were produced by immunoSEQ multiplex PCR, yet TCRdb's version contains in-frame clones alone and is incomplete. Of about 24,000 clones in the sample, 81% are singletons; the top ten hold around 15%. The sequences come from unsorted PBMCs, collected at the start of antiretroviral therapy, before treatment. The receptors were gathered from a woman between 18 and 29 years old with HIV.

The V and J genes are TRBV6-1 and TRBJ2-3; possibly TRBD1 or TRBD2 for D (6 bases each). Germline-derived CDR1 and CDR2 are MNHNS and SASEGT. V was cut by 2 bases and J by 2 bases, with 20 bases left in between. This CDR3 spans 18 amino acids. CDR3: CASSERQVVGGFTDTQYF. In DNA form, the CDR3 reads TGTGCCAGCAGTGAAAGGCAAGTTGTGGGGGGCTTCACAGATACGCAGTATTTT.

The V call is TRBV18, the J call TRBJ1-1; unclear D gene. There are 14 residues in the CDR3. Trimming removed 1 base at V and 1 base at J, with 7 bases between. Germline V gives CDR1 KGHSH, CDR2 LQKENI. The chain's CDR3 is CASSPREGNTEAFF. The CDR3 bases are TGTGCCAGCTCACCACGCGAAGGGAACACTGAAGCTTTCTTT.

The chain couples TRBV28 to TRBJ1-2; the D gene is possibly TRBD1 (6 bases). Per germline, CDR1 MDHEN and CDR2 SYDVKM. The CDR3 has 11 amino acids. The V end lost 4 bases, the J end lost 8 bases, and 8 bases lay between the germline ends. This CDR3 is CASSYRAGYTF. CDR3 bases: TGTGCCAGCAGTTACAGGGCGGGCTACACCTTC.

By sample fraction, this clone is large. The chain employs TRBV7-9 and TRBJ2-1, with D tentatively TRBD2 (5 bases). The ends were cut back, 1 base at V and 1 base at J, with 17 bases in the middle. The CDR3 length is 18 residues. The germline gives CDR1 SEHNR, CDR2 FQNEAQ (reference sequence). This CDR3 is CASSLGLGRAESYNEQFF. The CDR3 DNA is TGTGCCAGCAGCTTAGGATTAGGCAGAGCGGAGTCCTACAATGAGCAGTTCTTC.

This clone is labeled medium-sized. This chain links TRBV4-3 with TRBJ1-5, with 8 bases aligning to TRBD1. This CDR3 region has 13 residues. The V segment lost 4 bases and the J segment 9 bases; nucleotides outside the gene matches: 5. Germline V gene sequence: CDR1 LGHNA, CDR2 YSLEER. The CDR3 region has the DNA TGCGCCAGCAGCCCGCGGACAGGGCGGCCCCAGCATTTT. Protein sequence: CASSPRTGRPQHF.

This clone was picked up a small number of times. Here the CDR3 DNA reads TGTGCCAGCAGCCCTCTACCGGACAGCCTGGGGGAGCAGTACTTC. Its protein is CASSPLPDSLGEQYF. This chain joins TRBV28 and TRBJ2-7; TRBD1 might be the D (6 bases). CDR1 MDHEN and CDR2 SYDVKM come from the germline V gene. The CDR3 sequence is 15 residues long. The V gene lost 6 bases and the J gene lost 7 bases, with 22 bases spanning the gap.

The CDR3 reads CASSEFRLAGYEQYF. The DNA for the CDR3 is TGTGCCAGCAGTGAATTCCGACTAGCCGGCTACGAGCAGTACTTC. The chain couples TRBV25-1 to TRBJ2-7, with 7 bases matching TRBD2. The CDR3 has 15 residues. Looked up from germline, CDR1 is MGHDK and CDR2 is SYGVNS. The ends lost 1 base at V and 3 bases at J; junction bases unmatched: 6.

The gene calls are TRBV7-9 and TRBJ2-3; tentative D call: TRBD2 (6 bases). Germline V gives CDR1 SEHNR, CDR2 FQNEAQ (reference sequence). The CDR3 is 15 amino acids. The V gene lost 6 bases and the J gene lost 4 bases, with 17 bases spanning the gap. The CDR3 region has the DNA TGTGCCAGCAGAGGCGCCGGGAGTGTCGCAGATACGCAGTATTTT. As protein: CASRGAGSVADTQYF.

This chain uses TRBV11-1 with TRBJ1-2; D not resolved. The V gene lost 5 bases and the J gene lost 4 bases, with 14 bases spanning the gap. Looked up from germline, CDR1 is SGHAT and CDR2 is FQDESV (reference sequence). The CDR3 is 14 residues long. The DNA of the CDR3 is TGTGCCAGCAGCCATTTGGCGGCCGGCTATGGCTACACCTTC. This sequence encodes CASSHLAAGYGYTF. The variable domain in full, completed from reference TRBV11-1 and TRBJ1-2, reads EAEVAQSPRYKITEKSQAVAFWCDPISGHATLYWYRQILGQGPELLVQFQDESVVDDSQLPKDRFSAERLKGVDSTLKIQPAELGDSAMYLCASSHLAAGYGYTFGSGTRLTVV.

This clone came up once. J is TRBJ1-1 and V is TRBV6-1; 9 bases match TRBD1. This CDR3 comprises 14 residues. With 5 bases clipped from V and 4 bases from J, the junction kept 5 bases outside the gene matches. Germline V gives CDR1 MNHNS, CDR2 SASEGT. CDR3: CASSRQGVLTEAFF. The CDR3 DNA is TGTGCCAGCAGTCGACAGGGGGTTCTCACTGAAGCTTTCTTT.

The chain combines TRBV27 with TRBJ1-1; D gene ambiguous. CDR3 length: 13 residues. V was shortened by 6 bases and J by 0 bases, with 8 bases between the two germline ends. Germline V lookup: CDR1 MNHEY, CDR2 SMNVEV (reference sequence). As DNA, the CDR3 is TGTGCCAGCAGCTCGACATTGAACACTGAAGCTTTCTTT. Encoded protein: CASSSTLNTEAFF.

The chain is built from TRBV7-2 and TRBJ2-3, with a possible D match to TRBD1 (6 bases). The germline V gene encodes CDR1 SGHTA and CDR2 FQGNSA. CDR3 length: 14 amino acids. The V end was cut by 1 base, the J end by 14 bases, with 19 bases between. CDR3 DNA sequence: TGTGCCAGCAGCTTAGACCTATCGGCAGGGGAAAGGTATTTT. This sequence encodes CASSLDLSAGERYF.

The J gene is TRBJ1-2, the V gene TRBV19; no reliable D call. Trimming pared 6 bases from V and 2 bases from J, leaving 10 bases between. CDR1 is LNHDA and CDR2 is SQIVND in the germline V gene (reference sequence). CDR3 length: 13 amino acids. CDR3 sequence reads: CASSSSGNYGYTF. In DNA, the CDR3 is TGTGCCAGTAGCTCCAGCGGAAACTATGGCTACACCTTC.

The sample holds one count of this clone. The V call is TRBV28, the J call TRBJ2-1; D perhaps matches TRBD1 (5 bases). This CDR3 has 15 residues. Germline V CDR1 and CDR2: MDHEN, SYDVKM. Trimming left V 2 bases short and J 6 bases short, with 14 bases between. The CDR3, as DNA: TGTGCCAGCAGTTTACAGCCGACAGAAACCAATGAGCAGTTCTTC. It codes for CASSLQPTETNEQFF.

This clone was seen just once. The chain joins TRBV28 to TRBJ1-2; tentatively, D is TRBD1 (6 bases). CDR3 length: 13 amino acids. The germline V gene encodes CDR1 MDHEN and CDR2 SYDVKM. Trimming stripped 2 bases from V and 7 bases from J, with 11 bases between. This CDR3 reads CASSLGTSSGYTF. The CDR3 DNA reads TGTGCCAGCAGTTTAGGGACATCCTCTGGCTACACCTTC.

This clone was detected a few times. This rearrangement joins TRBV2 to TRBJ2-7; 7 nucleotides match TRBD1. The CDR3 consists of 12 residues. J gave up 5 bases and V 4 bases, and 2 bases lay outside the gene matches. Germline V gene sequence: CDR1 SNHLY, CDR2 FYNNEI. In DNA form, the CDR3 reads TGTGCCAGCAGTGGGACAGGCCACGAGCAGTACTTC. Its protein product is CASSGTGHEQYF. The entire variable domain, with the rest obtained from reference TRBV2 and TRBJ2-7, is as follows: EPEVTQTPSHQVTQMGQEVILRCVPISNHLYFYWYRQILGQKVEFLVSFYNNEISEKSEIFDDQFSVERPDGSNFTLKIRSTKLEDSAMYFCASSGTGHEQYFGPGTRLTVT.

The V and J genes are TRBV9 and TRBJ1-1; weak D call: TRBD1 (5 bases). Trimming stripped 4 bases from V and 1 base from J, with 14 bases between. Germline loops: CDR1 SGDLS, CDR2 YYNGEE. The CDR3 runs to 15 residues. This CDR3 is CASSPWGVGNTEAFF. Written as DNA, the CDR3 is TGTGCCAGCAGCCCCTGGGGGGTCGGGAACACTGAAGCTTTCTTT.

The CDR3 DNA is TGTGCCAGCAGCTTACTCACGAGAGGGGACACTGAAGCTTTCTTT. This sequence encodes CASSLLTRGDTEAFF. V is TRBV7-9 and J is TRBJ1-1; possible D gene TRBD1, 5 bases. The CDR3 has 15 amino acids. Germline V gene lookup returns CDR1 SEHNR and CDR2 FQNEAQ (reference sequence). V was clipped by 2 bases and J by 3 bases, with 13 bases between them. Based on the CDR3 plus reference TRBV7-9 and TRBJ1-1, the full variable domain is DTGVSQNPRHKITKRGQNVTFRCDPISEHNRLYWYRQTLGQGPEFLTYFQNEAQLEKSRLLSDRFSAERPKGSFSTLEIQRTEQGDSAMYLCASSLLTRGDTEAFFGQGTRLTVV.

This clone was observed a few times. The J gene is TRBJ1-1, the V gene TRBV27, with 8 bases that match TRBD1. V dropped 5 bases and J dropped 6; count of bases not matched to a gene: 17. The CDR3 length is 17 residues. The germline gives CDR1 MNHEY, CDR2 SMNVEV (reference sequence). CDR3 loop: CASSPRPWTGNYPEAFF. The CDR3 DNA reads TGTGCCAGCAGTCCGCGACCTTGGACAGGGAATTATCCTGAAGCTTTCTTT.